Listed below are T cell receptor beta chains from one sample, sequenced in a study of cytomegalovirus exposure and HLA in healthy donors. Method: immunoSEQ multiplex PCR; TCRdb's copy keeps in-frame clones and lacks some. The sample holds some 120,000 clones, approximately 69% seen once. The specimen was PBMCs. These receptors originate from a man aged 35 to 55 in good health and CMV-seropositive. Each CDR3 is given with its conserved first and last residue. D genes are given only for firm matches. Clone size is given for some rows only: seen once, a few or many times, or a class if the clone is expanded.

- TRBD1 TRBJ1-3 TRBV23-1 TGCGCCAGCAGTCTGGACAGGGACTCTGGAAACACCATATATTTT CASSLDRDSGNTIYF
- - TRBJ2-4 TRBV7-8 TGTGCCAGCAGCTTAGAGAGGTTCGGTCTAGCCAAAAACATTCAGTACTTC CASSLERFGLAKNIQYF
few TRBD1 TRBJ2-7 TRBV6-5 TGTGCCAGCAGTTATGGGACAGGAATCTACGAGCAGTACTTC CASSYGTGIYEQYF
- - TRBJ1-2 TRBV4-1 TGCGCCAGCAGCCAAGAAGCTCGCAACCTGGGGCCTCCCCGACAGGATGGCTACACCTTC CASSQEARNLGPPRQDGYTF
- TRBD2 TRBJ2-2 TRBV5-8 TGTGCCAGCAGCCCGCCTAGCGGGAGGGCCAGAACCGGGGAGCTGTTTTTT CASSPPSGRARTGELFF
- - TRBJ2-7 TRBV5-6 TGTGCCAGCAGCCGGTTATCGGGTTCCTACGAGCAGTACTTC CASSRLSGSYEQYF
- - TRBJ1-3 TRBV6-5 TGTGCCAGCAGTTACTCTCAGGGATTGGGAGGAAACACCATATATTTT CASSYSQGLGGNTIYF
- - TRBJ2-7 TRBV7-6 TGTGCCAGCAGCCCCGTTGCGGGACGGACAATAAAGCAGTACTTC CASSPVAGRTIKQYF
- TRBD1 TRBJ2-5 TRBV12-5 TGTGCTAGTGGTTCGCCGCCCGGGACAGGGGGCGAGACCCAGTACTTC CASGSPPGTGGETQYF
few TRBD1 TRBJ1-5 TRBV28 TGTGCCAGCAGTTCACCGACAGGGCATCAGCCCCAGCATTTT CASSSPTGHQPQHF